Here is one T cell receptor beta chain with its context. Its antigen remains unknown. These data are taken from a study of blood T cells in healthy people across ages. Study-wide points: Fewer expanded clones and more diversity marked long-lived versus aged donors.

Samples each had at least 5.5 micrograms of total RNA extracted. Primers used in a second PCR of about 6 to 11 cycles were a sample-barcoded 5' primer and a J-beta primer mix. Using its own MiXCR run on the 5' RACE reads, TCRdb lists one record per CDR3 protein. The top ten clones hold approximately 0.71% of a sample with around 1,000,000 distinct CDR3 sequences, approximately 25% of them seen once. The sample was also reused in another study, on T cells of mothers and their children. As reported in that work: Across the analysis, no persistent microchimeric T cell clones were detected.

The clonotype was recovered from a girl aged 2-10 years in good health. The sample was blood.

This CDR3 is CASSYGFYNEQFF. In DNA, the CDR3 is TGTGCCAGCAGTTACGGGTTTTACAATGAGCAGTTCTTC. The chain recombines TRBV6-2 or TRBV6-3 with TRBJ2-1; no definite D call. V lost 2 bases and J 4 bases, leaving 6 bases between the germline ends. This CDR3 has 13 residues. Germline CDR1 reads MNHEY; CDR2 reads SVGEGT.